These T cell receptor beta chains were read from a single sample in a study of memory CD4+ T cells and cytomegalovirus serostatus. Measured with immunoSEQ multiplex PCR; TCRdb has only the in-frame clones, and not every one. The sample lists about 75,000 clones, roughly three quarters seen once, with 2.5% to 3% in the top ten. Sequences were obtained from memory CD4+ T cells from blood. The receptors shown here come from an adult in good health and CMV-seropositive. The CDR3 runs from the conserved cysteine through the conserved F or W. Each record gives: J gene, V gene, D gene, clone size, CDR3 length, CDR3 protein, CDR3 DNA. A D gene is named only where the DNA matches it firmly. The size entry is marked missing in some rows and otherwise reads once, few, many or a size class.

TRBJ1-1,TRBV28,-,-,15,CASSSSGALDTEAFF,TGTGCCAGCAGCTCCTCAGGGGCCTTGGACACTGAAGCTTTCTTT
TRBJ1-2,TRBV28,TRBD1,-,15,CASSLGTGGMRGYTF,TGTGCCAGCAGTTTAGGAACAGGGGGCATGCGGGGCTACACCTTC
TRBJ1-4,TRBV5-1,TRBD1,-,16,CASSTGTDLTNEKLFF,TGCGCCAGCAGCACTGGGACAGATCTAACTAATGAAAAACTGTTTTTT
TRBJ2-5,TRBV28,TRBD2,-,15,CASGFGGADQETQYF,TGTGCCAGCGGATTCGGGGGGGCGGACCAAGAGACCCAGTACTTC
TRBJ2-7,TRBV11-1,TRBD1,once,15,CASSSSRDSPYEQYF,TGTGCCAGCAGCTCCTCCCGGGACAGTCCCTATGAGCAGTACTTC
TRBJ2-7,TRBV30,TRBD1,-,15,CAWSPGQAFSYEQYF,TGTGCCTGGAGTCCGGGACAGGCTTTTTCCTACGAGCAGTACTTC
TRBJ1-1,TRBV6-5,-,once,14,CASIPSRQNTEAFF,TGTGCCAGCATCCCGAGCAGGCAGAACACTGAAGCTTTCTTT
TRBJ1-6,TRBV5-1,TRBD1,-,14,CASSLGQDNSPLHF,TGCGCCAGCAGCCTTGGACAGGATAATTCACCCCTCCACTTT
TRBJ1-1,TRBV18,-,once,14,CASSPGEGYTEAFF,TGTGCCAGCTCACCGGGTGAGGGGTACACTGAAGCTTTCTTT
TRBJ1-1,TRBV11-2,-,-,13,CASSRKENTEAFF,TGTGCCAGCAGCCGCAAAGAGAACACTGAAGCTTTCTTT
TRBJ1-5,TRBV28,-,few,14,CASNPFRGNQPQHF,TGTGCCAGCAATCCTTTCAGGGGCAATCAGCCCCAGCATTTT
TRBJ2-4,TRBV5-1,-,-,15,CASSLEGTSQNIQYF,TGCGCCAGCAGCTTGGAGGGGACGAGTCAAAACATTCAGTACTTC
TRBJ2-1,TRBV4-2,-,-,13,CASSQDRLGEQFF,TGTGCCAGCAGCCAAGATCGGTTAGGAGAGCAGTTCTTC
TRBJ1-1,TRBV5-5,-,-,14,CASRDGPWGTEAFF,TGTGCCAGCAGGGACGGACCGTGGGGGACTGAAGCTTTCTTT
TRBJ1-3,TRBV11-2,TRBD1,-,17,CASSPPAGTASGNTIYF,TGTGCCAGCAGCCCCCCTGCCGGGACAGCCTCTGGAAACACCATATATTTT
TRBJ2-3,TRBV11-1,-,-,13,CASSPGVADTQYF,TGTGCCAGCAGCCCAGGGGTGGCAGATACGCAGTATTTT
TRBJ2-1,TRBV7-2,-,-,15,CASSLAGAGYNEQFF,TGTGCCAGCAGCTTAGCTGGGGCCGGATACAATGAGCAGTTCTTC
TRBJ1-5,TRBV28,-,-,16,CASSNSIIRGNQPQHF,TGTGCCAGCAGTAACTCCATCATACGGGGCAATCAGCCCCAGCATTTT
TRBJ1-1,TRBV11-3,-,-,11,CASSLRGEAFF,TGTGCCAGCAGCTTGCGGGGGGAAGCTTTCTTT
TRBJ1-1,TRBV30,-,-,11,CAWSETAKAFF,TGTGCCTGGAGTGAGACGGCAAAAGCTTTCTTT
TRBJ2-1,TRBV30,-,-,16,CAWVKAGRQGGNEQFF,TGTGCCTGGGTTAAAGCGGGAAGACAAGGGGGCAATGAGCAGTTCTTC
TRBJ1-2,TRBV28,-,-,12,CASSFGGYGYTF,TGTGCCAGCAGTTTCGGGGGCTATGGCTACACCTTC
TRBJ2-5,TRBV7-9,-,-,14,CASSPTVTQETQYF,TGTGCCAGCAGCCCCACAGTAACCCAAGAGACCCAGTACTTC
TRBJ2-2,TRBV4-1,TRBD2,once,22,CASSQDGGGASGGARDTGELFF,TGCGCCAGCAGCCAAGATGGAGGAGGGGCTAGCGGGGGGGCTCGCGACACCGGGGAGCTGTTTTTT
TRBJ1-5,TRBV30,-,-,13,CALGRLSNQPQHF,TGTGCCTTGGGACGGCTAAGCAATCAGCCCCAGCATTTT
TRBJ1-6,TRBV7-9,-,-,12,CASSYDNSPLHF,TGTGCCAGCAGCTATGATAATTCACCCCTCCACTTT
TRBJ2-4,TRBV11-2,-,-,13,CASAREGENIQYF,TGTGCCAGCGCTCGGGAAGGGGAAAACATTCAGTACTTC
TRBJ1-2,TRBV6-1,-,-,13,CASEMVRDYGYTF,TGTGCCAGCGAGATGGTTAGGGATTATGGCTACACCTTC
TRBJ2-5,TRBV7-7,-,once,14,CASSSGPAGETQYF,TGTGCTAGCAGCTCCGGGCCCGCGGGGGAGACCCAGTACTTC
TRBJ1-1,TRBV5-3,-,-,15,CARSFNRGMNTEAFF,TGTGCCAGAAGCTTTAACAGAGGAATGAACACTGAAGCTTTCTTT
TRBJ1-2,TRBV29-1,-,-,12,CSGKTGSYGYTF,TGCAGCGGGAAGACAGGCTCCTATGGCTACACCTTC
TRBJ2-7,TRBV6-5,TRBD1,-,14,CASRTGQGIYEQYF,TGTGCCAGCAGAACCGGACAGGGGATCTACGAGCAGTACTTC
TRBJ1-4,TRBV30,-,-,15,CAWGSGGMANEKLFF,TGTGCCTGGGGCTCCGGGGGGATGGCTAATGAAAAACTGTTTTTT
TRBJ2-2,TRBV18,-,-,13,CASSPRVDGELFF,TGTGCCAGCTCACCAAGAGTAGACGGGGAGCTGTTTTTT
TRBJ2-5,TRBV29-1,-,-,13,CSVRSAGPWTQYF,TGCAGCGTTCGTTCTGCGGGTCCCTGGACCCAGTACTTC
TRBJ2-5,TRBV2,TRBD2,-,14,CASKARDYRETQYF,TGTGCCAGCAAGGCGCGGGACTACCGGGAGACCCAGTACTTC
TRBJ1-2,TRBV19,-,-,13,CASKVGQGHGYTF,TGTGCCAGTAAGGTGGGTCAGGGCCATGGCTACACCTTC
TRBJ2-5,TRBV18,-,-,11,CASSPGETQYF,TGTGCCAGCTCACCAGGGGAGACCCAGTACTTC
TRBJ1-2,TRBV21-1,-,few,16,CASSKLREVANYGYTF,TGTGCCAGCAGCAAATTGCGAGAAGTAGCTAACTATGGCTACACCTTC
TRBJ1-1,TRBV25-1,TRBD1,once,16,CASSELSGQGSGGAFF,TGTGCCAGCAGTGAATTATCCGGACAGGGGTCCGGCGGAGCTTTCTTT
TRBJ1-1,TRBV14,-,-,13,CASSRSLGTEAFF,TGTGCCAGCAGCCGCTCCTTGGGGACTGAAGCTTTCTTT
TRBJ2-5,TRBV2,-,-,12,CASVLYQETQYF,TGTGCCAGCGTTCTGTACCAAGAGACCCAGTACTTC
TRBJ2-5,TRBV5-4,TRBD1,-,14,CASSLQGVWETQYF,TGTGCCAGCAGCTTACAGGGGGTGTGGGAGACCCAGTACTTC
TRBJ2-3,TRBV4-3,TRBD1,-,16,CASSRENRGMTDTQYF,TGCGCCAGCAGCCGGGAAAACAGGGGGATGACAGATACGCAGTATTTT
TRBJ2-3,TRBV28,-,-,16,CASSPAGTFNTDTQYF,TGTGCCAGCAGTCCAGCCGGGACTTTCAACACAGATACGCAGTATTTT
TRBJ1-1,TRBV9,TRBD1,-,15,CASSATLDRGAEAFF,TGTGCCAGCAGCGCTACCCTGGACAGGGGGGCTGAAGCTTTCTTT